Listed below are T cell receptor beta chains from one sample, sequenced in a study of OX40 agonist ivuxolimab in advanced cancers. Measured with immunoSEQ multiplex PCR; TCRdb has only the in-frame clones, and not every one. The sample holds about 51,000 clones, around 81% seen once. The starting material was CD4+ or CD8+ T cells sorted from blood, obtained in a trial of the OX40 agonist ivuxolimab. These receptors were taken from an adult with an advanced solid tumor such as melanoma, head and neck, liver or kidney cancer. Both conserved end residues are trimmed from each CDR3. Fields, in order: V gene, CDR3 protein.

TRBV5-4	ASSPSGGVYVETQY
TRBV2	ASTTGRGRNEQF
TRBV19	ASTISRGRGTEAF
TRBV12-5	ASGLSQGDDTGELF
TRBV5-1	ASSFGTGNEKLF
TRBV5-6	ASSRQRGTIY
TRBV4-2	ASSQGTRTGDTDTQY
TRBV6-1	ASSEAPPHNEQF
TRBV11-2	ASSLDSWGLDSDTQY
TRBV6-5	ASRVRSSYNEQF
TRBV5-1	ASSLVPGNNSPLH
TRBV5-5	ASSPWPGTAYEQY
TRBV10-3	AISEMGDSINYGYT
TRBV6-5	ASSSTRGQGNIQY
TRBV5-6	ASTRGGGLNEKLF
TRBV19	ASSPRQGAPGYEQY
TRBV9	ASSHGLAGHNEQF
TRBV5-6	ASNKRGGTNTGELF
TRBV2	ASRTGRPMYNEQF
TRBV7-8	ASSQGLMTYGYT
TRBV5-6	ASSLRREESEGYT
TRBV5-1	ASSLGLVGADTQY
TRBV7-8	ASSLALAGANSYEQY
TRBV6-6	ASRREGEQY